Shown below are 11 T cell receptor beta chains from a single sample sequenced in a study of blood T cell repertoires in COVID-19. Sequencing was performed with immunoSEQ multiplex PCR; in TCRdb, only in-frame clones are kept and a portion is missing. This table has 200,000 or so clones, 84% appearing once. The source material was PBMCs or T cells enriched from blood (not recorded which). The receptor set was obtained from a middle-aged man who had recovered from COVID-19.

This clone was counted between two and nine times. This sequence joins TRBV2 and TRBJ2-3; 9 positions agree with TRBD2. CDR3 size: 15 residues. The ends lost 4 bases at V and 2 bases at J; junction bases unmatched: 4. CDR1 is SNHLY, CDR2 FYNNEI, per germline. CDR3 in amino acids: CASSARGGATDTQYF. CDR3 coding DNA: TGTGCCAGCAGTGCACGCGGGGGGGCCACAGATACGCAGTATTTT.

This chain links TRBV4-3 with TRBJ2-5; unclear D gene. Looked up from germline, CDR1 is LGHNA and CDR2 is YSLEER. The CDR3 runs to 14 residues. The V end was cut by 1 base, the J end by 6 bases, with 12 bases between. In nucleotides, the CDR3 is TGCGCCAGCAGCCAAGGTTATAGCTTCAAGACCCAGTACTTC. It is translated as CASSQGYSFKTQYF.

J is TRBJ1-4 and V is TRBV7-2, with 7 bases identical to TRBD1. Germline CDR1 is SGHTA and CDR2 is FQGNSA. Trimming took 4 bases from V and 5 from J; bases not matched to a gene: 16. This CDR3 region has 18 residues. In nucleotides, the CDR3 is TGTGCCAGCAGCTCGATACCCCCCGTGACAGGGCGCAATGAAAAACTGTTTTTT. Protein: CASSSIPPVTGRNEKLFF.

This sequence joins TRBV10-3 and TRBJ2-3; no clear D. This CDR3 is built from 13 residues. V was cut by 0 bases and J by 9 bases, with 10 bases left in between. Germline V gene data show CDR1 as ENHRY and CDR2 as SYGVKD. In DNA form, the CDR3 reads TGTGCCATCAGTGAGTCGACCGCACAGACGCAGTATTTT. Translated, it gives CAISESTAQTQYF.

The rearrangement links TRBV6-5 to TRBJ1-3; 8 bases agree with TRBD1. Germline V lookup: CDR1 MNHEY, CDR2 SVGAGI. The CDR3 consists of 13 residues. V dropped 6 bases and J dropped 4; count of bases not matched to a gene: 2. The CDR3 protein is CASSRTGGNTIYF. The CDR3 nucleotides are TGTGCCAGCAGCCGGACAGGGGGAAACACCATATATTTT.

The gene calls are TRBV15 and TRBJ1-2; D unresolved. The germline V and J ends were trimmed by 4 bases and 3 bases, with 15 bases remaining between them. Germline V gives CDR1 LNHNV, CDR2 YYDKDF (reference sequence). The CDR3 is made up of 15 amino acids. The CDR3 nucleotides read TGTGCCACCAGCAATAGGAACAGTATACACTATGGCTACACCTTC. It encodes CATSNRNSIHYGYTF.

J is TRBJ1-3 and V is TRBV19, with a possible D match to TRBD1 (5 bases). The CDR3 covers 18 residues. Trimming left V 1 base short and J 0 bases short, with 16 bases between. The germline CDR1 and CDR2 sequences are LNHDA and SQIVND (reference sequence). Here the CDR3 reads CASSIGQYYPHSGNTIYF. CDR3 nucleotides: TGTGCCAGTAGTATAGGACAGTACTACCCTCACTCTGGAAACACCATATATTTT.

The rearrangement joins TRBV6-2 or TRBV6-3 to TRBJ1-2, with D tentatively TRBD1 (6 bases). This CDR3 is built from 12 residues. Trimming pared 5 bases from V and 8 bases from J, leaving 12 bases between. Per germline, CDR1 MNHEY and CDR2 SVGEGT. The CDR3 protein is CASSKDSLGYTF. Here the CDR3 DNA reads TGTGCCAGCAGTAAGGACAGTCTCGGCTACACCTTC.

The rearrangement joins TRBV30 to TRBJ2-5; 11 bases agree with TRBD1. The CDR3 has 15 amino acids. Germline-derived CDR1 and CDR2 are GTSNPN and SVGIG (reference sequence). The J segment lost 5 bases and the V segment lost 3 bases, leaving 8 bases of the junction unmatched. The CDR3 bases are TGTGCCTGGAGGCCCGGACAGGGGGCTGGGGAGACCCAGTACTTC. Amino acid sequence: CAWRPGQGAGETQYF.

The chain couples TRBV7-2 to TRBJ2-3, with D possibly being TRBD2 (5 bases). Trimming stripped 3 bases from V and 5 bases from J, with 15 bases between. The CDR3 consists of 15 residues. Germline lookup yields CDR1 SGHTA and CDR2 FQGNSA. CDR3 residues: CASSLIGLALDTQYF. CDR3 in DNA: TGTGCCAGCAGCTTGATCGGGCTAGCCTTAGATACGCAGTATTTT.

The rearrangement joins TRBV19 to TRBJ1-2; 7 nucleotides line up with TRBD1. CDR3 length: 13 residues. Looked up from germline, CDR1 is LNHDA and CDR2 is SQIVND (reference sequence). J lost 6 bases, V lost 3 bases, and 4 bases had no gene match. The CDR3 region is CASSISGTDGYTF. In nucleotides, the CDR3 is TGTGCCAGTAGTATTTCCGGGACAGATGGCTACACCTTC.